The 32 T cell receptor beta chains in this list originate from one sample, sequenced in a study of radiation and T cells in renal cell carcinoma. Sequencing used immunoSEQ multiplex PCR; TCRdb keeps in-frame clones, though not all of them. The data show 150,000 or so clones, 88% seen once. Specified time point: blood 4 weeks post-SBRT, at nephrectomy. Documented treatment: 15 Gy SBRT to primary tumor, nephrectomy 4 weeks later. The specimen was blood, collected from a patient whose treatment included radiotherapy and nephrectomy. The receptor set was obtained from a woman aged 45-65 years with renal cell carcinoma.

This chain uses TRBV2 with TRBJ1-5; no clear D. V lost 9 bases and J 2 bases, leaving 11 bases between the germline ends. Germline CDR1 and CDR2: SNHLY and FYNNEI. The CDR3 is made up of 13 amino acids. The CDR3 DNA is TGTGCCAGGAAGGATCTAGGCAATCAGCCCCAGCATTTT. Translating gives CARKDLGNQPQHF. The full variable domain, in which reference TRBV2 and TRBJ1-5 provide the parts outside the CDR3, is EPEVTQTPSHQVTQMGQEVILRCVPISNHLYFYWYRQILGQKVEFLVSFYNNEISEKSEIFDDQFSVERPDGSNFTLKIRSTKLEDSAMYFCARKDLGNQPQHFGDGTRLSIL.

The gene calls are TRBV7-8 and TRBJ2-6; D may be TRBD1 (5 bases). The V gene lost 5 bases and the J gene lost 0 bases, with 8 bases spanning the gap. The CDR3 covers 15 residues. Germline V lookup: CDR1 SGHVS, CDR2 FQNEAQ. The CDR3 reads CASSRRGSGANVLTF. CDR3 nucleotide sequence: TGTGCCAGCAGCCGAAGGGGCTCTGGGGCCAACGTCCTGACTTTC. Supplemented by reference TRBV7-8 and TRBJ2-6, the full variable domain reads GAGVSQSPRYKVAKRGQDVALRCDPISGHVSLFWYQQALGQGPEFLTYFQNEAQLDKSGLPSDRFFAERPEGSVSTLKIQRTQQEDSAVYLCASSRRGSGANVLTFGAGSRLTVL.

V is TRBV2 and J is TRBJ1-2, with TRBD1 as a possible D gene (6 bases). CDR1 and CDR2 from the germline V gene are SNHLY and FYNNEI. This CDR3 has 13 amino acids. Trimming took off 8 bases at V and 8 bases at J, with 18 bases between the two ends. This CDR3 reads CASERDTARGYTF. As DNA, the CDR3 is TGTGCCAGCGAAAGGGACACTGCTCGGGGCTACACCTTC.

The rearrangement joins TRBV7-3 to TRBJ2-5, with no clear D. The better agreement between TRBJ2-7 and the DNA end casts doubt on the J call. This CDR3 comprises 16 residues. Germline loops: CDR1 SGHTA, CDR2 FQGTGA. CDR3 in DNA: TGTGCCAGCAGCTCGGCAGGCGAGTGGAGTGGTTACGAGCAGTACTTC. This sequence encodes CASSSAGEWSGYEQYF.

The chain is built from TRBV4-2 and TRBJ2-1; no firm D call. Trimming shortened V by 3 bases and J by 5 bases, and 5 bases separated the two germline ends. Germline-derived CDR1 and CDR2 are LGHNA and YNFKEQ. This CDR3 has 12 amino acids. Written as DNA, the CDR3 is TGTGCCAGCAGCCAGGTAAACAATGAGCAGTTCTTC. This encodes CASSQVNNEQFF.

The chain employs TRBV6-1 and TRBJ2-1; no reliable D call. The CDR3 length is 11 residues. Trimming left V 4 bases short and J 16 bases short, with 14 bases between. Germline V lookup: CDR1 MNHNS, CDR2 SASEGT. The CDR3, as DNA: TGTGCCAGCAGTGGCCCTCTGTTACTCTTCTTC. Amino acid sequence: CASSGPLLLFF.

The chain couples TRBV20-1 to TRBJ1-2; unclear D gene. The CDR3 has 9 amino acids. Germline V gene sequence: CDR1 DFQATT, CDR2 SNEGSKA (reference sequence). CDR3 in amino acids: CSPLYGYTF. The CDR3 bases are TGCAGCCCCTTATATGGCTACACCTTC.

This chain connects TRBV7-6 to TRBJ2-5, with a possible D match to TRBD2 (5 bases). V shed 0 bases and J shed 5 bases, with 7 bases lying between them. The CDR3 covers 13 residues. Germline loops: CDR1 SGHVS, CDR2 FNYEAQ. The CDR3: CASSLASGETQYF. Here the CDR3 DNA reads TGTGCCAGCAGCTTAGCATCGGGGGAGACCCAGTACTTC.

The chain couples TRBV15 to TRBJ1-6; D may be TRBD1 (5 bases). Germline lookup yields CDR1 LNHNV and CDR2 YYDKDF (reference sequence). V was cut by 2 bases and J by 7 bases, with 18 bases left in between. The CDR3 is 17 residues long. CDR3 in amino acids: CATSRPTQGWGNSPLHF. CDR3 DNA: TGTGCCACCAGCAGACCAACACAAGGCTGGGGGAATTCACCCCTCCACTTT. Drawing the rest from reference TRBV15 and TRBJ1-6, the complete variable domain is DAMVIQNPRYQVTQFGKPVTLSCSQTLNHNVMYWYQQKSSQAPKLLFHYYDKDFNNEADTPDNFQSRRPNTSFCFLDIRSPGLGDTAMYLCATSRPTQGWGNSPLHFGNGTRLTVT.

The chain has TRBV9 and TRBJ1-2, with 9 bases aligning to TRBD1. V was clipped by 3 bases and J by 6 bases; unmatched bases: 6. This CDR3 region has 14 residues. Germline loops: CDR1 SGDLS, CDR2 YYNGEE. The CDR3: CASSATGGTDGYTF. The CDR3 DNA follows: TGTGCCAGCAGCGCGACAGGGGGAACGGATGGCTACACCTTC.

The chain combines TRBV2 with TRBJ1-1, with a tentative D call TRBD1 (6 bases). Per the germline V gene, CDR1 is SNHLY and CDR2 is FYNNEI. Trimming cost V 6 bases and J 1 base, with 15 bases left between them. This CDR3 comprises 15 residues. For the CDR3, the DNA is TGTGCCAGCAGGGCCGACAGGTTATCGAACACTGAAGCTTTCTTT. Translation: CASRADRLSNTEAFF.

This chain joins TRBV7-9 and TRBJ1-5; 10 bases fit TRBD1. The CDR3 sequence is 15 residues long. Germline loops: CDR1 SEHNR, CDR2 FQNEAQ (reference sequence). J was trimmed by 5 bases and V by 2 bases; bases with no gene match: 3. The CDR3 nucleotides are TGTGCCAGCAGCTTAATTGGGACAGGGGATCAGCCCCAGCATTTT. Translated, it gives CASSLIGTGDQPQHF.

V is TRBV7-6 and J is TRBJ2-5, with TRBD2 identical over 15 bases. Germline loops: CDR1 SGHVS, CDR2 FNYEAQ. V was pared by 8 bases and J by 2 bases, with 18 bases of the junction left unmatched. This CDR3 spans 20 amino acids. CDR3 sequence reads: CASGGGTSGGIPPRQETQYF. The CDR3 nucleotides are TGTGCCAGCGGGGGCGGGACTAGCGGGGGGATCCCCCCCCGTCAAGAGACCCAGTACTTC.

The chain has TRBV11-1 and TRBJ1-6, with D maybe TRBD1 (6 bases). With 5 bases removed from V and 11 bases from J, the gap between germline ends came to 19 bases. This CDR3 has 15 amino acids. Germline CDR1 is SGHAT and CDR2 is FQDESV (reference sequence). CDR3: CASSLTTGAETPLHF. The CDR3 region has the DNA TGTGCCAGCAGCCTAACAACGGGGGCGGAGACACCCCTCCACTTT.

The V call is TRBV5-1, the J call TRBJ2-2; 8 bases map to TRBD2. Trimming at V came to 2 bases and at J to 6 bases, leaving 9 bases not matched to a gene. The CDR3 is 16 residues long. From germline, CDR1 is SGHRS and CDR2 YFSETQ. The CDR3 spells CASSLGSGGMSGELFF. In DNA, the CDR3 is TGCGCCAGCAGCTTAGGAAGCGGGGGAATGTCCGGGGAGCTGTTTTTT. The full variable domain, its missing parts supplied by reference TRBV5-1 and TRBJ2-2, is KAGVTQTPRYLIKTRGQQVTLSCSPISGHRSVSWYQQTPGQGLQFLFEYFSETQRNKGNFPGRFSGRQFSNSRSEMNVSTLELGDSALYLCASSLGSGGMSGELFFGEGSRLTVL.

This clone was detected a few times. V usage is TRBV10-3 and J usage is TRBJ1-5, with a tentative D call TRBD1 (5 bases). This CDR3 contains 13 residues. Germline V CDR1 and CDR2: ENHRY, SYGVKD. The V end was cut by 5 bases, the J end by 5 bases, with 10 bases between. In DNA, the CDR3 is TGTGCCATCAGTCCAGGGACCTATCAGCCCCAGCATTTT. This translates into CAISPGTYQPQHF.

The chain recombines TRBV15 with TRBJ2-7, with D perhaps TRBD1 or TRBD2 (5 bases each). The germline CDR1 and CDR2 sequences are LNHNV and YYDKDF (reference sequence). V was shortened by 3 bases and J by 1 base, with 19 bases between the two germline ends. The CDR3 contains 17 residues. CDR3 nucleotide sequence: TGTGCCACCAGCAGTCAGCCCCCGAGGGACGGTTCCTACGAGCAGTACTTC. It is translated as CATSSQPPRDGSYEQYF.

The gene calls are TRBV4-2 and TRBJ1-1; TRBD1 matches at 7 bases. The V and J ends lost 0 bases and 0 bases, in that order; junction bases with no gene match: 1. CDR3 length equals 15 residues. Germline CDR1 and CDR2: LGHNA and YNFKEQ. CDR3: CASSQEGTVNTEAFF. Here the CDR3 DNA reads TGTGCCAGCAGCCAAGAAGGGACAGTGAACACTGAAGCTTTCTTT.

This chain connects TRBV6-5 to TRBJ1-4, with D perhaps TRBD1 (5 bases). The CDR3 totals 14 residues. V lost 6 bases and J lost 8, with 16 bases in between. Germline values: CDR1 MNHEY, CDR2 SVGAGI. The CDR3 reads CASSSDRLFEKLFF. CDR3 sequence (DNA): TGTGCCAGCAGCAGCGACAGACTTTTCGAAAAACTGTTTTTT.

The chain's CDR3 is CASSPGLSGANVLTF. In DNA form, the CDR3 reads TGTGCCAGCAGCCCCGGACTTTCTGGGGCCAACGTCCTGACTTTC. This chain uses TRBV11-3 with TRBJ2-6; D is possibly TRBD2 (5 bases). The germline V and J ends were trimmed by 5 bases and 1 base, with 9 bases remaining between them. This CDR3 has 15 residues. The germline CDR1 and CDR2 sequences are SGHNT and YENEEA.

The V call is TRBV7-2, the J call TRBJ2-2; D remains unclear. Germline-derived CDR1 and CDR2 are SGHTA and FQGNSA. V lost 3 bases and J 6 bases, leaving 5 bases between the germline ends. This CDR3 contains 12 residues. CDR3 sequence: CASSFPAGELFF. DNA of the CDR3: TGTGCCAGCAGCTTTCCGGCCGGGGAGCTGTTTTTT.

The chain couples TRBV6-4 to TRBJ1-2, with no clear D. CDR1 is MRHNA, CDR2 SNTAGT, per germline. V was shortened by 2 bases and J by 8 bases, with 6 bases between the two germline ends. The CDR3 has 11 amino acids. Written as DNA, the CDR3 is TGTGCCAGCAGTGACGGCAGAGGCTACACCTTC. Its protein product is CASSDGRGYTF.

J is TRBJ2-5 and V is TRBV25-1, with D tentatively TRBD2 (7 bases). The CDR3 spans 14 residues. CDR1 and CDR2 (germline): MGHDK, SYGVNS. Between the trimmed V and J ends, which lost 10 bases and 5 bases, there was a span of 20 bases. In DNA form, the CDR3 reads TGTGCCACCGGCCCGGGGGGCTCCGTGGAGACCCAGTACTTC. Translated, it gives CATGPGGSVETQYF.

The chain combines TRBV21-1 with TRBJ2-2. TRBV21-1 is reported as a pseudogene. This CDR3 spans 16 amino acids. The DNA of the CDR3 is TGTGCCAGCAGCACCTTCGGGACGACGAACACCGGGGAGCTGTTTTTT. It codes for CASSTFGTTNTGELFF.

The chain combines TRBV2 with TRBJ1-5; D is undetermined. V was pared by 5 bases and J by 0 bases, with 5 bases between. The CDR3 is made up of 13 amino acids. Germline-derived CDR1 and CDR2 are SNHLY and FYNNEI. The CDR3: CASSSSSNQPQHF. The CDR3 DNA is TGTGCCAGCAGTTCCAGTAGCAATCAGCCCCAGCATTTT.

A few counts support this clone. The J gene is TRBJ1-4, the V gene TRBV29-1; the match to TRBD1 covers 7 bases. The trim removed 6 bases at V and 5 bases at J, leaving 6 bases unmatched. There are 13 residues in the CDR3. The germline V gene encodes CDR1 SQVTM and CDR2 ANQGSEA. DNA of the CDR3: TGCAGCGTGTCCCTGACAGGGAATGAAAAACTGTTTTTT. Its translation is CSVSLTGNEKLFF.

As DNA, the CDR3 is TGTGCCAGCAGTGCCTTACTGCAGCGGGGGGGAGCGATCACAGATACGCAGTATTTT. It translates to CASSALLQRGGAITDTQYF. The chain joins TRBV6-1 to TRBJ2-3; 10 bases line up with TRBD2. Per the germline V gene, CDR1 is MNHNS and CDR2 is SASEGT. Losses at the gene ends were 4 bases for V and 2 bases for J; bases not matched to a gene: 15. This CDR3 is built from 19 residues.

The gene calls are TRBV7-8 and TRBJ2-6; D gene ambiguous. Per germline, CDR1 SGHVS and CDR2 FQNEAQ. This CDR3 region has 16 residues. V dropped 2 bases and J dropped 1 base, with 9 bases sitting between them. The CDR3 region is CASSLRMGSGANVLTF. In nucleotides, the CDR3 is TGTGCCAGCAGCTTAAGAATGGGGTCTGGGGCCAACGTCCTGACTTTC. Full variable domain (remainder filled in from reference TRBV7-8 and TRBJ2-6): GAGVSQSPRYKVAKRGQDVALRCDPISGHVSLFWYQQALGQGPEFLTYFQNEAQLDKSGLPSDRFFAERPEGSVSTLKIQRTQQEDSAVYLCASSLRMGSGANVLTFGAGSRLTVL.

J is TRBJ2-2 and V is TRBV5-1; perhaps TRBD2 as D (6 bases). The CDR3 extends over 15 amino acids. V was cut by 0 bases and J by 2 bases, with 8 bases left in between. The germline CDR1 and CDR2 sequences are SGHRS and YFSETQ. DNA of the CDR3: TGCGCCAGCAGCTTGGGACTAGACAACACCGGGGAGCTGTTTTTT. Protein sequence: CASSLGLDNTGELFF.

The CDR3 DNA sequence: TGTGCCAGCAGCACAGGCTACGAGCAGTACTTC. This gives the protein CASSTGYEQYF. The V gene is TRBV7-9, the J gene TRBJ2-7; perhaps TRBD1 as D (5 bases). V lost 5 bases and J lost 3, with 5 bases in between. Germline loops: CDR1 SEHNR, CDR2 FQNEAQ (reference sequence). The CDR3 has 11 amino acids.

The rearrangement joins TRBV29-1 to TRBJ2-2; D is undetermined. V dropped 5 bases and J dropped 7 bases, with 8 bases sitting between them. Germline CDR1 reads SQVTM; CDR2 reads ANQGSEA. The CDR3 spans 11 residues. CDR3: CSVPSDGELFF. As DNA, the CDR3 is TGCAGCGTTCCTAGTGACGGGGAGCTGTTTTTT.

V and J are TRBV5-6 and TRBJ2-7, with 10 bases matching TRBD1. This CDR3 contains 13 residues. V shed 7 bases, J shed 13 bases, and the junction held 14 bases outside the gene matches. CDR1 is SGHDT, CDR2 YYEEEE, per germline. CDR3 loop: CASSGQGLSAIYF. The CDR3 region has the DNA TGTGCCAGCTCGGGACAGGGGTTAAGTGCTATCTACTTC.